The next 20 T cell receptor beta chains were all read from a single sample in a study of T cells after yellow fever vaccination. TCRdb re-called the 5' RACE reads through MiXCR, storing one row per CDR3 protein. The data show 170,000 or so distinct CDR3 sequences, with 9.3% seen just once and approximately 39% held by the top ten. Sample: CD8+ T cells sorted from PBMCs, taken 45 days after the yellow fever booster vaccination. The receptor source for this set is a man aged 18 to 29 who received the YFV17D yellow fever vaccine.

This clonotype turned up a few times. The V call is TRBV11-2, the J call TRBJ2-3; no reliable D call. The CDR3 has 14 residues. V lost 1 base, J lost 4 bases, and 9 bases lay in between. Germline CDR1 and CDR2: SGHAT and FQNNGV. Here the CDR3 reads CASSLGLASDTQYF. CDR3 nucleotides: TGTGCCAGCAGCTTAGGGTTAGCTTCAGATACGCAGTATTTT. Full variable domain (rest looked up from reference TRBV11-2 and TRBJ2-3): EAGVAQSPRYKIIEKRQSVAFWCNPISGHATLYWYQQILGQGPKLLIQFQNNGVVDDSQLPKDRFSAERLKGVDSTLKIQPAKLEDSAVYLCASSLGLASDTQYFGPGTRLTVL.

This clonotype was seen a few times. V usage is TRBV9 and J usage is TRBJ2-1, with 8 nucleotides matching TRBD2. CDR1 is SGDLS and CDR2 is YYNGEE in the germline V gene. V lost 1 base and J lost 7; bases outside the gene matches: 7. The CDR3 length is 15 residues. The CDR3 loop reads CASSVKGLVVNEQFF. CDR3 bases: TGTGCCAGCAGCGTAAAGGGACTAGTTGTTAATGAGCAGTTCTTC. Supplemented by reference TRBV9 and TRBJ2-1, the full variable domain reads DSGVTQTPKHLITATGQRVTLRCSPRSGDLSVYWYQQSLDQGLQFLIQYYNGEERAKGNILERFSAQQFPDLHSELNLSSLELGDSALYFCASSVKGLVVNEQFFGPGTRLTVL.

V gene TRBV7-9 combines with J gene TRBJ2-2, with D possibly TRBD1 on 6 matching bases. The germline gives CDR1 SEHNR, CDR2 FQNEAQ (reference sequence). The CDR3 is made up of 15 amino acids. Trimming cost V 2 bases and J 4 bases, with 11 bases left between them. This CDR3 reads CASSLIRGSTGELFF. CDR3 sequence (DNA): TGTGCCAGCAGCTTAATCAGGGGATCCACCGGGGAGCTGTTTTTT.

This clonotype was picked up a small number of times. The J gene is TRBJ1-2, the V gene TRBV4-2, with D hard to call. Germline lookup yields CDR1 LGHNA and CDR2 YNFKEQ. The V end was cut by 1 base, the J end by 4 bases, with 10 bases between. The CDR3 runs 14 residues. The CDR3 bases are TGTGCCAGCAGCCAAGCCGGCAATGGCTATGGCTACACCTTC. Encoded protein: CASSQAGNGYGYTF.

The sample holds many counts of this clonotype. The chain recombines TRBV7-9 with TRBJ2-1, with 9 bases matching TRBD2. The germline V gene encodes CDR1 SEHNR and CDR2 FQNEAQ (reference sequence). V dropped 4 bases and J dropped 9; count of bases not matched to a gene: 4. The CDR3 length is 13 residues. The CDR3 coding sequence is TGTGCCAGCAGCTCGGGACTAGCCAGTGAGCAGTTCTTC. Translating it yields CASSSGLASEQFF. Together with reference TRBV7-9 and TRBJ2-1, the CDR3 gives the full variable domain: DTGVSQNPRHKITKRGQNVTFRCDPISEHNRLYWYRQTLGQGPEFLTYFQNEAQLEKSRLLSDRFSAERPKGSFSTLEIQRTEQGDSAMYLCASSSGLASEQFFGPGTRLTVL.

This clonotype was seen ten or more times. The V call is TRBV5-1, the J call TRBJ2-2; no reliable D call. With 0 bases removed from V and 0 bases from J, the gap between germline ends came to 15 bases. The CDR3 is 18 amino acids. Germline values: CDR1 SGHRS, CDR2 YFSETQ. In DNA form, the CDR3 reads TGCGCCAGCAGCTTGGGCCGTAGTTCGGTACCGAACACCGGGGAGCTGTTTTTT. This gives the protein CASSLGRSSVPNTGELFF.

The V gene is TRBV9, the J gene TRBJ2-3; 8 bases agree with TRBD2. The trim removed 6 bases at V and 3 bases at J, leaving 9 bases unmatched. CDR1 and CDR2 from the germline V gene are SGDLS and YYNGEE. CDR3 length: 15 amino acids. CDR3 sequence reads: CASNPGTRWTDTQYF. In DNA, the CDR3 is TGTGCCAGCAACCCCGGGACTAGGTGGACAGATACGCAGTATTTT. The full variable domain, in which reference TRBV9 and TRBJ2-3 provide the parts outside the CDR3, is DSGVTQTPKHLITATGQRVTLRCSPRSGDLSVYWYQQSLDQGLQFLIQYYNGEERAKGNILERFSAQQFPDLHSELNLSSLELGDSALYFCASNPGTRWTDTQYFGPGTRLTVL.

There are a few counts of this clonotype. This chain joins TRBV7-8 and TRBJ1-5, with 7 bases identical to TRBD1. The CDR3 has 15 amino acids. V lost 1 base, J lost 3 bases, and 3 bases stayed unmatched. Germline loops: CDR1 SGHVS, CDR2 FQNEAQ. The CDR3 DNA sequence: TGTGCCAGCAGCTTAGAAGGGGGCCACAATCAGCCCCAGCATTTT. As protein: CASSLEGGHNQPQHF. Supplemented by reference TRBV7-8 and TRBJ1-5, the full variable domain reads GAGVSQSPRYKVAKRGQDVALRCDPISGHVSLFWYQQALGQGPEFLTYFQNEAQLDKSGLPSDRFFAERPEGSVSTLKIQRTQQEDSAVYLCASSLEGGHNQPQHFGDGTRLSIL.

The chain uses TRBV7-2 and TRBJ2-7; 10 bases are a match to TRBD2. This CDR3 is built from 15 residues. J was trimmed by 0 bases and V by 4 bases; bases with no gene match: 3. The germline V gene encodes CDR1 SGHTA and CDR2 FQGNSA. The CDR3: CASSSSGGDSYEQYF. CDR3 DNA: TGTGCCAGCAGCTCCAGCGGGGGGGACTCCTACGAGCAGTACTTC.

V and J are TRBV19 and TRBJ1-2; maybe TRBD1 (5 bases). Trimming left V 5 bases short and J 7 bases short, with 14 bases between. CDR3 length: 13 residues. The germline gives CDR1 LNHDA, CDR2 SQIVND (reference sequence). In nucleotides, the CDR3 is TGTGCCAGTAGTCCGCCACAGGAACCTGGCTACACCTTC. Translated, it gives CASSPPQEPGYTF. Variable domain in full (rest from reference TRBV19 and TRBJ1-2): DGGITQSPKYLFRKEGQNVTLSCEQNLNHDAMYWYRQDPGQGLRLIYYSQIVNDFQKGDIAEGYSVSREKKESFPLTVTSAQKNPTAFYLCASSPPQEPGYTFGSGTRLTVV.

The chain joins TRBV7-8 to TRBJ2-3; D unclear. The length of the CDR3 is 16 residues. Germline values: CDR1 SGHVS, CDR2 FQNEAQ. V lost 0 bases and J 4 bases, leaving 14 bases between the germline ends. The chain's CDR3 is CASSLALGPVPDTQYF. The CDR3 nucleotides read TGTGCCAGCAGCTTAGCGCTTGGCCCGGTCCCAGATACGCAGTATTTT.

This clonotype has just a few counts. The CDR3 protein is CASSSGLVREQYF. CDR3 sequence (DNA): TGTGCCAGCAGCTCCGGACTTGTCCGCGAGCAGTACTTC. The V call is TRBV7-6, the J call TRBJ2-7; maybe TRBD2 (5 bases). Trimming took off 4 bases at V and 6 bases at J, with 13 bases between the two ends. CDR1 SGHVS and CDR2 FNYEAQ come from the germline V gene. The CDR3 sequence is 13 residues long. Together with reference TRBV7-6 and TRBJ2-7, the CDR3 gives the full variable domain: GAGVSQSPRYKVTKRGQDVALRCDPISGHVSLYWYRQALGQGPEFLTYFNYEAQQDKSGLPNDRFSAERPEGSISTLTIQRTEQRDSAMYRCASSSGLVREQYFGPGTRLTVT.

This clonotype was seen at least ten times. This chain joins TRBV6-5 and TRBJ1-5, with D unresolved. The germline V gene encodes CDR1 MNHEY and CDR2 SVGAGI. V dropped 5 bases and J dropped 2 bases, with 10 bases sitting between them. CDR3 length equals 14 residues. The CDR3 here is CASSGWMGNQPQHF. CDR3 in DNA: TGTGCCAGCAGTGGCTGGATGGGCAATCAGCCCCAGCATTTT.

The chain has TRBV7-2 and TRBJ1-6; D is undetermined. This CDR3 has 12 residues. V shed 7 bases and J shed 10 bases, with 11 bases lying between them. CDR1 and CDR2 from the germline V gene are SGHTA and FQGNSA. The DNA for the CDR3 is TGTGCCAGCAACATTCGTGGGTCACCCCTCCACTTT. Translation gives CASNIRGSPLHF. The full variable domain, completed using reference TRBV7-2 and TRBJ1-6, is GAGVSQSPSNKVTEKGKDVELRCDPISGHTALYWYRQSLGQGLEFLIYFQGNSAPDKSGLPSDRFSAERTGGSVSTLTIQRTQQEDSAVYLCASNIRGSPLHFGNGTRLTVT.

Only a few counts were recorded for this clonotype. The V and J genes are TRBV11-2 and TRBJ1-5, with unresolved D. The CDR3 is 13 amino acids. Trimming removed 6 bases from V and 5 bases from J, with 11 bases in between. The germline gives CDR1 SGHAT, CDR2 FQNNGV. This chain's CDR3 is CASRNRMDQPQHF. Written as DNA, the CDR3 is TGTGCCAGCAGAAATCGAATGGATCAGCCCCAGCATTTT.

The rearrangement joins TRBV6-2 or TRBV6-3 to TRBJ1-5; D not certain. Germline assignment: CDR1 MNHEY and CDR2 SVGEGT. Between the trimmed V and J ends, which lost 2 bases and 7 bases, there was a span of 12 bases. The CDR3 extends over 14 amino acids. This chain's CDR3 is CASSYKHGYQPQHF. In nucleotides, the CDR3 is TGTGCCAGCAGTTACAAACACGGGTACCAGCCCCAGCATTTT.

J is TRBJ2-4 and V is TRBV9, with D possibly matching TRBD1 (6 bases). V was cut by 3 bases and J by 5 bases, with 9 bases left in between. Germline V CDR1 and CDR2: SGDLS, YYNGEE. The CDR3 runs 13 residues. The DNA of the CDR3 is TGTGCCAGCAGCGCGGGACACGAAAACATTCAGTACTTC. It encodes CASSAGHENIQYF.

This sequence joins TRBV25-1 and TRBJ1-2; tentative D call: TRBD1 (5 bases). Trimming pared 8 bases from V and 8 bases from J, leaving 21 bases between. This CDR3 has 14 amino acids. Looked up from germline, CDR1 is MGHDK and CDR2 is SYGVNS. CDR3 sequence reads: CASGRGGLLAGYTF. DNA of the CDR3: TGTGCCAGCGGCCGGGGGGGACTTCTGGCAGGCTACACCTTC.

The V and J genes are TRBV10-3 and TRBJ1-2, with TRBD1 matching over 7 bases. The CDR3 covers 14 residues. Trimming removed 0 bases from V and 6 bases from J; junction bases left unmatched: 4. Germline V lookup: CDR1 ENHRY, CDR2 SYGVKD. The CDR3 loop reads CAISESEGADGYTF. The CDR3 DNA follows: TGTGCCATCAGTGAGTCGGAGGGGGCTGATGGCTACACCTTC.

The table lists this clonotype with a few counts. This chain joins TRBV7-2 and TRBJ1-5; 8 bases match TRBD1. Trimming removed 5 bases from V and 4 bases from J; junction bases left unmatched: 7. The CDR3 runs 15 residues. The V gene's germline CDR1 is SGHTA and CDR2 FQGNSA. In DNA form, the CDR3 reads TGTGCCAGCAGCCCCTGGACAGGGAAGAATCAGCCCCAGCATTTT. Translating gives CASSPWTGKNQPQHF.